This T cell receptor beta chain emerged from a study of CD8 T cells in ankylosing spondylitis. TCRdb passed the 5' RACE reads through MiXCR, listing each CDR3 protein once. Counted here are approximately 150,000 distinct CDR3 sequences, approximately 44% occurring once; the ten biggest clones make up about 16%. The table lists this clonotype with a few counts. Trimming took off 0 bases at V and 1 base at J, with 12 bases between the two ends. In germline, CDR1 is DFQATT, CDR2 SNEGSKA (reference sequence). This CDR3 spans 15 amino acids. This clonotype originated in a male donor with ankylosing spondylitis. What was sequenced was synovial fluid, either unsorted or a sorted T cell fraction (not recorded which). The chain recombines TRBV20-1 with TRBJ1-1; TRBD1 might be the D (5 bases). The CDR3 bases are TGCAGTGCTAGAGACGCGGGACGGGAGAACACTGAAGCTTTCTTT. Amino acid sequence: CSARDAGRENTEAFF.